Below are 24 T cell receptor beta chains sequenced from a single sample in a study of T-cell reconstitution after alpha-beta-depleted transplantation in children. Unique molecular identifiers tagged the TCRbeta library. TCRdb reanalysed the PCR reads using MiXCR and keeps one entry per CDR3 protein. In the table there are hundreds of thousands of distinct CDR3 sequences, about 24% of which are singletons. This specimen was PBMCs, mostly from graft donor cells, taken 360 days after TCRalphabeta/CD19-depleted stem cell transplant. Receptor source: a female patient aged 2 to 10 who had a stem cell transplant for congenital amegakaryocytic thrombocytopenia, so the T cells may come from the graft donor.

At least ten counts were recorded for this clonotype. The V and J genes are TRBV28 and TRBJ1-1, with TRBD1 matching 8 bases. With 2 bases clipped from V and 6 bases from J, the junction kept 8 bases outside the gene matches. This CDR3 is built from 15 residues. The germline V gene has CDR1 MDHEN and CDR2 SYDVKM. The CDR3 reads CASSLGPRGPSEAFF. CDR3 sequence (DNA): TGTGCCAGCAGTTTAGGACCCAGGGGGCCTTCTGAAGCTTTCTTT.

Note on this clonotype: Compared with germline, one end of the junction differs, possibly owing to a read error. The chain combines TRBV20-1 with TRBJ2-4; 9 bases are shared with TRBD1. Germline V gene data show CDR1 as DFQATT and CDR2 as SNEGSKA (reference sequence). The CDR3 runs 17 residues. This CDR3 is CCARPYRGLQAKNIQYF. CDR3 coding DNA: TGCTGTGCTAGACCCTACAGGGGGCTCCAAGCCAAAAACATTCAGTACTTC.

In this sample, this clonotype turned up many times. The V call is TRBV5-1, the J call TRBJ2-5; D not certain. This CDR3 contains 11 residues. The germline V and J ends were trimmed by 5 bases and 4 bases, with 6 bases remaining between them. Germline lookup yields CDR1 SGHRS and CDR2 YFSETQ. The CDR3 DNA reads TGCGCCAGCAGTGACGGAGAGACCCAGTACTTC. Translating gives CASSDGETQYF.

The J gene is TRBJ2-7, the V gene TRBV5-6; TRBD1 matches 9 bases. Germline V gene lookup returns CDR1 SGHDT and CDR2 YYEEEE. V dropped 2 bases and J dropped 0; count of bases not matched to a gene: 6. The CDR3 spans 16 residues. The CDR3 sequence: CASSFIPGQGSYEQYF. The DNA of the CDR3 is TGTGCCAGCAGCTTTATACCGGGACAGGGCTCCTACGAGCAGTACTTC.

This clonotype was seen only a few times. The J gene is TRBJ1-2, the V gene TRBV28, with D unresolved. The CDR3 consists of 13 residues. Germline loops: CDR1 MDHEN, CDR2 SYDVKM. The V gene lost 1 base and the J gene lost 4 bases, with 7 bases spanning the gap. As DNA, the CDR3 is TGTGCCAGCAGTTTATCCAGAGTCTATGGCTACACCTTC. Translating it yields CASSLSRVYGYTF.

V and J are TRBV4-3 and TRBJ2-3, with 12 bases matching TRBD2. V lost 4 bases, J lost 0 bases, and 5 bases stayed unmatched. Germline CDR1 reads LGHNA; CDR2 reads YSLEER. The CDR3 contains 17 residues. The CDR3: CASSRTSGTVSTDTQYF. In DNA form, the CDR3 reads TGCGCCAGCAGCCGGACTAGCGGGACGGTTAGCACAGATACGCAGTATTTT.

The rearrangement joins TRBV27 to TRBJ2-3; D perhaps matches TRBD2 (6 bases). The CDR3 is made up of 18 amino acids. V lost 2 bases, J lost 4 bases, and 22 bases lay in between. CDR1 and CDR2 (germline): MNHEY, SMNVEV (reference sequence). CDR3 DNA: TGTGCCAGCAGTTTAAGGTTGTCTAGGGCCGGGAGAGCAGATACGCAGTATTTT. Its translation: CASSLRLSRAGRADTQYF.

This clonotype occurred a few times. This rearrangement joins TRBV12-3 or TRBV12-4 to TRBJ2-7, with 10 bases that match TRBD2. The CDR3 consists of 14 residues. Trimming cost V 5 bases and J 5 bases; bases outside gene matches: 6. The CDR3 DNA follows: TGTGCCAGCAGTGCTCTAGCGGGAGCGGACGAGCAGTACTTC. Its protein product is CASSALAGADEQYF.

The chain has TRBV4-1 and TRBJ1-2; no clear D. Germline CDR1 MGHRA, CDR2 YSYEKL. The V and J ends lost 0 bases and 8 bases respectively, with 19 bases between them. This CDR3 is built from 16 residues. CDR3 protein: CASSQDQARGMGGYTF. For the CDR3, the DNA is TGCGCCAGCAGCCAAGATCAGGCGAGAGGGATGGGCGGCTACACCTTC.

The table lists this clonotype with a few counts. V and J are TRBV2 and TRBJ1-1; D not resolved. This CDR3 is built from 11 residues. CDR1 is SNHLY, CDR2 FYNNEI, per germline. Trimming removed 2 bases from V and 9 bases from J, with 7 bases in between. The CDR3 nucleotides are TGTGCCAGCAGTGAATGGGTAAAAGCTTTCTTT. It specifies CASSEWVKAFF. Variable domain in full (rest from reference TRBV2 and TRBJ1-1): EPEVTQTPSHQVTQMGQEVILRCVPISNHLYFYWYRQILGQKVEFLVSFYNNEISEKSEIFDDQFSVERPDGSNFTLKIRSTKLEDSAMYFCASSEWVKAFFGQGTRLTVV.

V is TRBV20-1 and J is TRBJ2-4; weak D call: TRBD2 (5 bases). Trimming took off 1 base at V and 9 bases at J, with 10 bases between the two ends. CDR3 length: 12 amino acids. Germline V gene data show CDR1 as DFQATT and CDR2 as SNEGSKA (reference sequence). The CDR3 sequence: CSARAESGIQYF. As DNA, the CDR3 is TGCAGTGCTAGAGCCGAAAGCGGCATTCAGTACTTC.

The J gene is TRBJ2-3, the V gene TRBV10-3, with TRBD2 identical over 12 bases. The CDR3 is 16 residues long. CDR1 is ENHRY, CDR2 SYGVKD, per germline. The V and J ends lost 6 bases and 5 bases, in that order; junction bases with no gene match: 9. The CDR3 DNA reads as TGTGCCATCAGCCCGACTAGCGGGGGATTAGGAGATACGCAGTATTTT. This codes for CAISPTSGGLGDTQYF.

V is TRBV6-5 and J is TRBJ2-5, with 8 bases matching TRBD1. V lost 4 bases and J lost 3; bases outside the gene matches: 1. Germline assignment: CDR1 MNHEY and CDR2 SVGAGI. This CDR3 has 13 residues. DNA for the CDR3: TGTGCCAGCAGTTGGACAGGGAAAGAGACCCAGTACTTC. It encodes CASSWTGKETQYF.

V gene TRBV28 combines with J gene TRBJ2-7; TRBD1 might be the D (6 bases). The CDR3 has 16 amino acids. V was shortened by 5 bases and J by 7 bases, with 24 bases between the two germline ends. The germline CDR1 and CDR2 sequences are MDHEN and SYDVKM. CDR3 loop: CASSPMGAVLKGEQYF. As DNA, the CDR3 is TGTGCCAGCAGTCCCATGGGGGCGGTGTTAAAAGGGGAGCAGTACTTC.

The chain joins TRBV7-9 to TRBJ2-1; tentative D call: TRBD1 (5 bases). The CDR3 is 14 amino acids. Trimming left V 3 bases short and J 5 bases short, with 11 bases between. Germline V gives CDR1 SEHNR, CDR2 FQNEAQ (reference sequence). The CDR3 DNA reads TGTGCCAGCAGCTTTTCAGGGCGCCACAATGAGCAGTTCTTC. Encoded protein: CASSFSGRHNEQFF.

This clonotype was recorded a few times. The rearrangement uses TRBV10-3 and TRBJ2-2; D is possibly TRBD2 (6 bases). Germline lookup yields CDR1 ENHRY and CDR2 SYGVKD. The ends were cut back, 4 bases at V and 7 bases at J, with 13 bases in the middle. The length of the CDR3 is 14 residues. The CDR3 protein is CAISADPEGGELFF. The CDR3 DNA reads TGTGCCATCAGTGCTGATCCGGAGGGCGGGGAGCTGTTTTTT.

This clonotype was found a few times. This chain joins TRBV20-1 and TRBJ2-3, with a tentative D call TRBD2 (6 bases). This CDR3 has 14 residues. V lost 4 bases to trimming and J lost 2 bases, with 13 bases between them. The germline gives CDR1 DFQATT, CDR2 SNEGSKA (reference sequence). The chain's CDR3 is CSANRDLNTDTQYF. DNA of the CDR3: TGCAGTGCTAACCGGGACTTAAACACAGATACGCAGTATTTT.

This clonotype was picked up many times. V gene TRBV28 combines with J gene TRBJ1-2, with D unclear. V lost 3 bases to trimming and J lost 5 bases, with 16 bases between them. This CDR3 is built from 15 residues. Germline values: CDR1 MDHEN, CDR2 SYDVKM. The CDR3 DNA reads TGTGCCAGCAGTTTCGGATTTGGTCAGGAGTATGGCTACACCTTC. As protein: CASSFGFGQEYGYTF.

CDR3 region: CASSHLLATSAYEQYF. The DNA for the CDR3 is TGCGCCAGCAGCCACCTCTTAGCGACATCCGCCTACGAGCAGTACTTC. The J gene is TRBJ2-7, the V gene TRBV4-3; possible D gene TRBD2, 5 bases. The V end lost 3 bases, the J end lost 2 bases, and 17 bases lay between the germline ends. The germline V gene encodes CDR1 LGHNA and CDR2 YSLEER. The length of the CDR3 is 16 residues.

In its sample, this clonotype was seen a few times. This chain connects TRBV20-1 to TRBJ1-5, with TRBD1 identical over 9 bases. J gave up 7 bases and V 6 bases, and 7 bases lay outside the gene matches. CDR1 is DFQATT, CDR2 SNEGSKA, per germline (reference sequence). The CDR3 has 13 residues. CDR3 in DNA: TGCAGTGCAGGACAGGGGAGAGAACAGCCCCAGCATTTT. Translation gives CSAGQGREQPQHF.

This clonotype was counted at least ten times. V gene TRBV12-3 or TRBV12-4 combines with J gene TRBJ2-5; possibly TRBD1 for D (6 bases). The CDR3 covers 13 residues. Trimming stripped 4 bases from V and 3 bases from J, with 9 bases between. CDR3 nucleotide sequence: TGTGCCAGCAGTTCCGGACAGAAAGAGACCCAGTACTTC. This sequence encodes CASSSGQKETQYF.

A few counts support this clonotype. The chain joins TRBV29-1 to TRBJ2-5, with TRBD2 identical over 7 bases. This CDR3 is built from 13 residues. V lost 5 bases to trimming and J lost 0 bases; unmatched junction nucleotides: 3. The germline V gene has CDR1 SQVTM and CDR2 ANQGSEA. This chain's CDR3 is CSVTGGYQETQYF. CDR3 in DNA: TGCAGCGTTACCGGGGGGTACCAAGAGACCCAGTACTTC.

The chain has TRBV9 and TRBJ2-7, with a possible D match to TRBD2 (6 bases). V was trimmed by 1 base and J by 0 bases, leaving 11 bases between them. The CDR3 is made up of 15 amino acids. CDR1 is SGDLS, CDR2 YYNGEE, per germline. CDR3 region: CASSVHSGPSYEQYF. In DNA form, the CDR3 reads TGTGCCAGCAGCGTACATAGCGGACCCTCCTACGAGCAGTACTTC.

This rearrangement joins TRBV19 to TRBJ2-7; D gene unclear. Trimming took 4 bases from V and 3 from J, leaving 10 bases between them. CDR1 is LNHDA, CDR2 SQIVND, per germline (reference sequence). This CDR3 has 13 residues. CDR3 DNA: TGTGCCAGTAGTAATCGGAATGGCTACGAGCAGTACTTC. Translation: CASSNRNGYEQYF.